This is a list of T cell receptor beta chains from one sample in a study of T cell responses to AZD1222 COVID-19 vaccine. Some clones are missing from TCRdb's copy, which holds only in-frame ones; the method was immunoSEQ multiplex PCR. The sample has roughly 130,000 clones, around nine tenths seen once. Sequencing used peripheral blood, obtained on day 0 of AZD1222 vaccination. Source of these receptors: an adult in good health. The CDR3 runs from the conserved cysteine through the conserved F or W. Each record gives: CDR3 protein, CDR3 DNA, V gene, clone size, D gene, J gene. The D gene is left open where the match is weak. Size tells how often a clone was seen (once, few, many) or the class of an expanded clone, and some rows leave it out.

CDR3: CASTPRWEKVRDTQYF
DNA: TGTGCCAGCACCCCGAGGTGGGAGAAGGTTAGAGATACGCAGTATTTT
V: TRBV9
size: -
D: -
J: TRBJ2-3

CDR3: CSVEAFGLNYGYTF
DNA: TGCAGCGTTGAGGCGTTTGGGCTAAACTATGGCTACACCTTC
V: TRBV29-1
size: -
D: -
J: TRBJ1-2

CDR3: CASSLGGQHTEAFF
DNA: TGCGCCAGCAGCTTGGGAGGACAACACACTGAAGCTTTCTTT
V: TRBV5-1
size: -
D: -
J: TRBJ1-1

CDR3: CASSRRQGGYTF
DNA: TGTGCCAGCAGTCGTCGACAAGGTGGCTACACCTTC
V: TRBV6-2/TRBV6-3
size: -
D: -
J: TRBJ1-2

CDR3: CASSEDPDPYTDTQYF
DNA: TGTGCCAGCAGTGAAGATCCAGACCCGTACACAGATACGCAGTATTTT
V: TRBV6-1
size: -
D: -
J: TRBJ2-3

CDR3: CATSDPSGTGTDTQYF
DNA: TGTGCCACCAGTGACCCCTCCGGGACAGGGACAGATACGCAGTATTTT
V: TRBV24-1
size: -
D: TRBD1
J: TRBJ2-3

CDR3: CASSLGSLAHLHF
DNA: TGTGCCAGCAGCTTGGGCAGCTTGGCCCACCTCCACTTT
V: TRBV5-6
size: -
D: -
J: TRBJ1-6

CDR3: CASSPHTGELFF
DNA: TGTGCCAGCAGCCCACACACCGGGGAGCTGTTTTTT
V: TRBV9
size: -
D: -
J: TRBJ2-2

CDR3: CASTPPWAATYEQYF
DNA: TGTGCCAGCACTCCGCCTTGGGCAGCGACCTACGAGCAGTACTTC
V: TRBV11-2
size: -
D: -
J: TRBJ2-7

CDR3: CASRGVYNEQFF
DNA: TGTGCCAGTCGAGGGGTTTACAATGAGCAGTTCTTC
V: TRBV19
size: -
D: -
J: TRBJ2-1

CDR3: CASSIEGLAGNEQFF
DNA: TGTGCCAGCAGCATCGAGGGACTAGCAGGCAATGAGCAGTTCTTC
V: TRBV11-2
size: -
D: TRBD2
J: TRBJ2-1

CDR3: CASSIGASGNQPQHF
DNA: TGTGCCAGCAGCATAGGGGCATCGGGCAATCAGCCCCAGCATTTT
V: TRBV7-2
size: -
D: -
J: TRBJ1-5

CDR3: CASSFGTLVGQETQYF
DNA: TGTGCCAGCAGTTTTGGGACACTCGTCGGACAAGAGACCCAGTACTTC
V: TRBV6-5
size: -
D: -
J: TRBJ2-5

CDR3: CASSLLGHSYF
DNA: TGTGCCAGCAGCTTACTAGGGCATTCGTACTTC
V: TRBV7-9
size: -
D: -
J: TRBJ2-5

CDR3: CASSLSSGYEQYF
DNA: TGTGCCAGCAGTTTATCCAGTGGTTACGAGCAGTACTTC
V: TRBV27
size: -
D: -
J: TRBJ2-7

CDR3: CASSPPARVGQPQHF
DNA: TGTGCCAGCAGCCCCCCGGCCAGGGTGGGTCAGCCCCAGCATTTT
V: TRBV6-5
size: -
D: -
J: TRBJ1-5

CDR3: CASERGSTNEKLFF
DNA: TGTGCCAGCGAGAGGGGATCAACTAATGAAAAACTGTTTTTT
V: TRBV7-9
size: -
D: -
J: TRBJ1-4

CDR3: CASSQERTSGTLQYF
DNA: TGCGCCAGCAGCCAAGAACGGACTAGCGGGACTTTGCAGTACTTC
V: TRBV4-3
size: -
D: TRBD2
J: TRBJ2-7

CDR3: CASSITGRSYEQYF
DNA: TGTGCCAGCAGTATTACAGGGCGCTCCTACGAGCAGTACTTC
V: TRBV6-2/TRBV6-3
size: -
D: -
J: TRBJ2-7

CDR3: CATRQPETGELFF
DNA: TGTGCCACCCGTCAGCCCGAGACTGGGGAGCTGTTTTTT
V: TRBV24-1
size: -
D: -
J: TRBJ2-2

CDR3: CASSQAGTGELFF
DNA: TGTGCCAGCAGCCAAGCAGGAACCGGGGAGCTGTTTTTT
V: TRBV4-2
size: -
D: -
J: TRBJ2-2

CDR3: CASSYPGQGNTEAFF
DNA: TGTGCCAGCAGTTACCCAGGACAGGGGAACACTGAAGCTTTCTTT
V: TRBV6-6
size: once
D: TRBD1
J: TRBJ1-1

CDR3: CAWALTGRGRGSTEAFF
DNA: TGTGCCTGGGCCCTTACTGGGCGGGGGCGAGGGAGCACTGAAGCTTTCTTT
V: TRBV30
size: -
D: -
J: TRBJ1-1

CDR3: CASSLAGQGKALYEQYF
DNA: TGTGCCAGCAGCTTAGCTGGACAGGGCAAAGCCCTTTACGAGCAGTACTTC
V: TRBV7-6
size: -
D: TRBD1
J: TRBJ2-7

CDR3: CASSEGVRDYNEKLFF
DNA: TGTGCCAGCAGTGAAGGGGTCAGGGACTATAATGAAAAACTGTTTTTT
V: TRBV6-1
size: -
D: -
J: TRBJ1-4

CDR3: CASSPRTGLSYEQYF
DNA: TGTGCCAGCAGCCCCCGGACGGGCCTCTCTTACGAGCAGTACTTC
V: TRBV7-2
size: -
D: -
J: TRBJ2-7

CDR3: CASSFSEPPDRDNEQFF
DNA: TGTGCCAGCAGCTTTTCCGAACCCCCCGACAGGGACAATGAGCAGTTCTTC
V: TRBV5-8
size: -
D: TRBD1
J: TRBJ2-1

CDR3: CASSHPGTDNEQFF
DNA: TGCGCCAGCAGCCATCCCGGGACGGACAATGAGCAGTTCTTC
V: TRBV4-3
size: once
D: -
J: TRBJ2-1